The 23 T cell receptor beta chains presented below share a single source sample, sequenced in a study of identical twins. TCRdb re-called the 5' RACE reads with MiXCR, one entry per CDR3 protein. The sample gives around 500,000 distinct CDR3 sequences, 13% to 15% of which show up once; about 0.52% is in the top ten. The same data also contributed to another study, on yellow fever vaccine responses in identical twins.

Specimen: CD4+ T cells sorted from blood. These receptors all stem from a woman aged 18 to 35 in good health.

The table lists this clonotype with a few counts. This sequence joins TRBV5-1 and TRBJ2-4; no clear D. Germline V lookup: CDR1 SGHRS, CDR2 YFSETQ. The CDR3 totals 16 residues. The V end was cut by 2 bases, the J end by 3 bases, with 15 bases between. CDR3 region: CASSLDPDPGKNIQYF. The CDR3, as DNA: TGCGCCAGCAGCTTAGACCCCGACCCTGGCAAAAACATTCAGTACTTC. The complete variable domain, with remaining parts taken from reference TRBV5-1 and TRBJ2-4, reads KAGVTQTPRYLIKTRGQQVTLSCSPISGHRSVSWYQQTPGQGLQFLFEYFSETQRNKGNFPGRFSGRQFSNSRSEMNVSTLELGDSALYLCASSLDPDPGKNIQYFGAGTRLSVL.

The J gene is TRBJ2-2, the V gene TRBV5-6; D is undetermined. The CDR3 is 14 residues long. V lost 4 bases and J lost 1, with 8 bases in between. CDR1 and CDR2 (germline): SGHDT, YYEEEE. The CDR3 spells CASSARRNTGELFF. The CDR3 region has the DNA TGTGCCAGCAGCGCCAGAAGGAACACCGGGGAGCTGTTTTTT.

This chain uses TRBV20-1 with TRBJ2-1; 8 nucleotides agree with TRBD1. The junction had 7 bases not matched to a gene; V was cut back by 2 bases and J by 7 bases. The germline V gene encodes CDR1 DFQATT and CDR2 SNEGSKA (reference sequence). This CDR3 spans 14 amino acids. CDR3 DNA sequence: TGCAGTGCTAGAAGGCAGGGGGCGCTTAATGAGCAGTTCTTC. Protein sequence: CSARRQGALNEQFF.

The rearrangement uses TRBV21-1 and TRBJ2-1. TRBV21-1 is a recognized pseudogene. The CDR3 spans 14 residues. The chain's CDR3 is CASSKEQKYNEQFF. CDR3 nucleotide sequence: TGTGCCAGCAGCAAAGAACAAAAATACAATGAGCAGTTCTTC.

This clonotype came up many times. This chain joins TRBV4-3 and TRBJ2-1; possible D gene TRBD2, 6 bases. Per the germline V gene, CDR1 is LGHNA and CDR2 is YSLEER. Between the trimmed V and J ends, which lost 3 bases and 0 bases, there was a span of 21 bases. The CDR3 totals 19 residues. For the CDR3, the DNA is TGCGCCAGCAGCCAGAGGAGCTTGGAGGGGAGAAGCTCCTACAATGAGCAGTTCTTC. It encodes CASSQRSLEGRSSYNEQFF.

This clonotype was observed a handful of times. In DNA, the CDR3 is TGTGCCAGCAGCTTAGCAGGGACAGTTGAGCAGTTCTTC. Protein sequence: CASSLAGTVEQFF. This chain links TRBV7-8 with TRBJ2-1, with 7 bases identical to TRBD1. The CDR3 length is 13 residues. The trim removed 0 bases at V and 9 bases at J, leaving 2 bases unmatched. CDR1 is SGHVS and CDR2 is FQNEAQ in the germline V gene. The full variable domain, its missing parts supplied by reference TRBV7-8 and TRBJ2-1, is GAGVSQSPRYKVAKRGQDVALRCDPISGHVSLFWYQQALGQGPEFLTYFQNEAQLDKSGLPSDRFFAERPEGSVSTLKIQRTQQEDSAVYLCASSLAGTVEQFFGPGTRLTVL.

The sample holds a few counts of this clonotype. The rearrangement uses TRBV5-1 and TRBJ1-1, with 11 bases identical to TRBD1. Per germline, CDR1 SGHRS and CDR2 YFSETQ. After removal of 4 bases from V and 5 bases from J, the junction contained 4 bases not matched to a gene. This CDR3 has 14 residues. The DNA for the CDR3 is TGCGCCAGCAGCCGGACAGGGGGCCCAACTGAAGCTTTCTTT. Protein sequence: CASSRTGGPTEAFF.

The CDR3 here is CASSLTGTFADTQYF. The CDR3 DNA reads TGTGCCAGCAGTTTGACAGGGACCTTCGCAGATACGCAGTATTTT. The chain recombines TRBV12-3 or TRBV12-4 with TRBJ2-3; 7 positions agree with TRBD1. The junction had 7 bases not matched to a gene; V was cut back by 3 bases and J by 4 bases. The CDR3 extends over 15 amino acids.

This clonotype has only a few counts. CDR3 region: CASSADNGLVNEQFF. CDR3 nucleotides: TGTGCCAGCTCAGCAGATAATGGACTAGTTAATGAGCAGTTCTTC. The rearrangement links TRBV18 to TRBJ2-1, with TRBD2 matching 7 bases. In germline, CDR1 is KGHSH, CDR2 LQKENI. J lost 7 bases, V lost 5 bases, and 11 bases had no gene match. This CDR3 is built from 15 residues.

Comment on this clonotype: A much more abundant neighbour one base away suggests this may be a read error. This chain joins TRBV20-1 and TRBJ2-1; weak D call: TRBD2 (7 bases). Trimming shortened V by 3 bases and J by 5 bases, and 17 bases separated the two germline ends. Germline assignment: CDR1 DFQATT and CDR2 SNEGSKA (reference sequence). The CDR3 spans 15 residues. In nucleotides, the CDR3 is TGCAGTGCTAGGGACTCGGGGGGCTTAGACAATGAGCAGTTCTTC. This sequence encodes CSARDSGGLDNEQFF.

This clonotype was observed a few times. This chain connects TRBV4-1 to TRBJ2-2, with 11 bases fitting TRBD2. V was pared by 4 bases and J by 6 bases, with 7 bases of the junction left unmatched. From germline, CDR1 is MGHRA and CDR2 YSYEKL. The CDR3 extends over 16 amino acids. The CDR3 coding sequence is TGCGCCAGCAGCCCCCGACTAGCGGGATACCCCGGGGAGCTGTTTTTT. Protein product: CASSPRLAGYPGELFF.

This rearrangement joins TRBV5-6 to TRBJ2-3, with D maybe TRBD2 (6 bases). Trimming left V 0 bases short and J 5 bases short, with 13 bases between. Looked up from germline, CDR1 is SGHDT and CDR2 is YYEEEE. CDR3 size: 15 residues. CDR3 in amino acids: CASSLEGTGGDTQYF. The CDR3, as DNA: TGTGCCAGCAGCTTGGAAGGGACCGGGGGAGATACGCAGTATTTT.

This clonotype was detected only a few times. The rearrangement links TRBV5-1 to TRBJ2-1; D is uncertain. With 0 bases removed from V and 9 bases from J, the gap between germline ends came to 16 bases. From germline, CDR1 is SGHRS and CDR2 YFSETQ. The CDR3 has 15 amino acids. CDR3 nucleotide sequence: TGCGCCAGCAGCTTGGATGGCCAGAGTGCCGGTGAGCAGTTCTTC. It yields the protein CASSLDGQSAGEQFF.

The chain carries TRBV18 and TRBJ2-7; the match to TRBD1 covers 9 bases. Germline lookup yields CDR1 KGHSH and CDR2 LQKENI. V lost 6 bases, J lost 7 bases, and 7 bases stayed unmatched. The length of the CDR3 is 13 residues. The CDR3 is CASSRGQGGEQYF. The CDR3 coding sequence is TGTGCCAGCTCCCGGGGACAGGGAGGAGAGCAGTACTTC.

The rearrangement joins TRBV2 to TRBJ1-5; perhaps TRBD1 as D (6 bases). There are 15 residues in the CDR3. The V gene lost 1 base and the J gene lost 6 bases, with 13 bases spanning the gap. The germline V gene has CDR1 SNHLY and CDR2 FYNNEI. CDR3 sequence: CASSEGGGAGQPQHF. Written as DNA, the CDR3 is TGTGCCAGCAGTGAAGGCGGGGGGGCCGGTCAGCCCCAGCATTTT.

This clonotype was counted ten times or more. The V call is TRBV5-1, the J call TRBJ2-7; no firm D call. CDR1 and CDR2 (germline): SGHRS, YFSETQ. The V and J ends lost 0 bases and 1 base respectively, with 5 bases between them. The length of the CDR3 is 13 residues. The CDR3 sequence is CASSLAVSYEQYF. CDR3 nucleotides: TGCGCCAGCAGCTTGGCCGTATCCTACGAGCAGTACTTC.

V usage is TRBV4-3 and J usage is TRBJ2-3, with 8 positions matching TRBD2. The germline V gene encodes CDR1 LGHNA and CDR2 YSLEER. With V trimmed by 4 bases and J by 1 base, 7 bases remained unmatched. This CDR3 comprises 16 residues. The CDR3 loop is CASSRSNGRGTDTQYF. CDR3 nucleotide sequence: TGCGCCAGCAGCCGTAGTAACGGGAGGGGCACAGATACGCAGTATTTT.

This clonotype has a handful of counts. This chain uses TRBV10-1 with TRBJ2-1; possibly TRBD1 for D (6 bases). The germline V gene has CDR1 WNHNN and CDR2 SYGVQD (reference sequence). This CDR3 is 13 amino acids long. Trimming pared 8 bases from V and 3 bases from J, leaving 11 bases between. The CDR3 loop is CASCGQNYNEQFF. CDR3 nucleotide sequence: TGCGCCAGCTGTGGACAGAACTACAATGAGCAGTTCTTC.

Ten or more counts support this clonotype. The chain links TRBV6-1 to TRBJ2-2; 7 nucleotides line up with TRBD1. J gave up 6 bases and V 5 bases, and 9 bases lay outside the gene matches. The CDR3 length is 15 residues. Germline V gene sequence: CDR1 MNHNS, CDR2 SASEGT. CDR3 DNA sequence: TGTGCCAGCAGTCCCGGGACAGTGGTGTCCGGGGAGCTGTTTTTT. This sequence encodes CASSPGTVVSGELFF.

The rearrangement joins TRBV5-1 to TRBJ1-2, with D possibly TRBD1 on 5 matching bases. V shed 4 bases and J shed 2 bases, with 21 bases lying between them. The CDR3 has 17 residues. Germline V gives CDR1 SGHRS, CDR2 YFSETQ. DNA for the CDR3: TGCGCCAGCAGCCCAACCCGGTGGGGGGACTTCAACTATGGCTACACCTTC. Its protein product is CASSPTRWGDFNYGYTF. Full variable domain (missing parts from reference TRBV5-1 and TRBJ1-2): KAGVTQTPRYLIKTRGQQVTLSCSPISGHRSVSWYQQTPGQGLQFLFEYFSETQRNKGNFPGRFSGRQFSNSRSEMNVSTLELGDSALYLCASSPTRWGDFNYGYTFGSGTRLTVV.

The genes are TRBV30 and TRBJ1-3; tentative D call: TRBD1 (5 bases). The CDR3 runs to 13 residues. Per the germline V gene, CDR1 is GTSNPN and CDR2 is SVGIG (reference sequence). The ends were cut back, 1 base at V and 9 bases at J, with 13 bases in the middle. The CDR3 region is CAWSGVGESTIYF. The CDR3, as DNA: TGTGCCTGGAGTGGAGTGGGGGAATCCACCATATATTTT.

This clonotype was seen a few times. This chain connects TRBV2 to TRBJ2-1; D uncertain. CDR1 and CDR2 from the germline V gene are SNHLY and FYNNEI. CDR3 length: 14 amino acids. Trimming pared 11 bases from V and 0 bases from J, leaving 14 bases between. The CDR3 DNA sequence: TGTGCCGGCCGTCCCCGGAGCTCCTACAATGAGCAGTTCTTC. It encodes CAGRPRSSYNEQFF.

The genes are TRBV28 and TRBJ2-7; 7 bases agree with TRBD1. The germline V gene has CDR1 MDHEN and CDR2 SYDVKM. The V segment lost 3 bases and the J segment 3 bases; nucleotides outside the gene matches: 14. The CDR3 is made up of 17 amino acids. CDR3: CASSFLSFDRANYEQYF. The CDR3 coding sequence is TGTGCCAGCAGTTTTCTTTCCTTCGACAGGGCGAACTACGAGCAGTACTTC.